The clone carrying this T cell receptor beta chain was counted at least ten times. The sample comes from a study of response to subunit inactivated influenza vaccine. This CDR3 has 15 amino acids. Trimming left V 7 bases short and J 0 bases short, with 12 bases between. One entry per CDR3 protein, called by TCRdb with MiXCR from the RT-PCR reads. The sample has hundreds of thousands of distinct CDR3 sequences, roughly 12% seen once. These data were likewise used in another study, on T cells expressing NK-cell markers. That publication notes: Libraries used 5'RACE template switching adding universal primer site and UMIs. Sequenced donors, eight in total, included seven who were HCMV-seropositive and one who was seronegative. Dominant NKG2C+ clonotypes made up about 1.0-7.5% of CD8+ T cells in a handful of donors. In a few donors, these clonotypes also led the CD3+CD56-NKG2C+ fraction.

The TCR comes from a man aged 45 to 65 who received an inactivated influenza vaccine. Sequencing was performed on PBMCs from blood, taken on the day of vaccination. The chain recombines TRBV12-3 or TRBV12-4 with TRBJ2-2; D not certain. The CDR3 sequence is CASTQATANTGELFF. In DNA form, the CDR3 reads TGTGCCAGCACCCAGGCAACAGCGAACACCGGGGAGCTGTTTTTT.